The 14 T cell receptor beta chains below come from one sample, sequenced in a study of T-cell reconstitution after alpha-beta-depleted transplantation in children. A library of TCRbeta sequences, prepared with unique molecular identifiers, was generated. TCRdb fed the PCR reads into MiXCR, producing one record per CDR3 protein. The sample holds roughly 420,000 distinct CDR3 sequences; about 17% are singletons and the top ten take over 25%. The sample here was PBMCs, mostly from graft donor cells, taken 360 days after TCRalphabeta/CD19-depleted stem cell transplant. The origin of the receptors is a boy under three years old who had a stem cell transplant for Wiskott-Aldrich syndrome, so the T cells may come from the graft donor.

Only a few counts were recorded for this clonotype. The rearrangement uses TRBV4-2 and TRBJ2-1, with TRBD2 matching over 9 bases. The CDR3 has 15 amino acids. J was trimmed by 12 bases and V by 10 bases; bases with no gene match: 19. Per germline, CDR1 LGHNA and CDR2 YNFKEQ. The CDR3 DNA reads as TGTGCCACCGCAGGGGGACTAGCAGTAAGGGGAAGGCAGTTCTTC. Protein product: CATAGGLAVRGRQFF.

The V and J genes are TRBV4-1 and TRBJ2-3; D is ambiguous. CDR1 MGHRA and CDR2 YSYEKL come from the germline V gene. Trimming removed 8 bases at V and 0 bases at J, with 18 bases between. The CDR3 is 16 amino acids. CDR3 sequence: CASGMVWASSTDTQYF. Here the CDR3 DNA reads TGCGCCAGCGGTATGGTTTGGGCCTCTAGCACAGATACGCAGTATTTT.

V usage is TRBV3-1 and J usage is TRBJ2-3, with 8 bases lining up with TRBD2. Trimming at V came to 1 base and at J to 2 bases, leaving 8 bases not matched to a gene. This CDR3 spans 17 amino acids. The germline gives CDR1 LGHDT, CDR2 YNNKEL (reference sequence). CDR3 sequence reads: CASSQVRSSGPTDTQYF. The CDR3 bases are TGTGCCAGCAGCCAAGTGCGGTCTAGCGGGCCCACAGATACGCAGTATTTT.

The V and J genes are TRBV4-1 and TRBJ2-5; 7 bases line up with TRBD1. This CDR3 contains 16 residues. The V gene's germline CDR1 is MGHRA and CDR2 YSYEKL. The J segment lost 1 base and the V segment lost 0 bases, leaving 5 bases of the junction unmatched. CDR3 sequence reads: CASSQDDDRVQETQYF. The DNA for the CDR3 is TGCGCCAGCAGCCAAGATGACGACAGGGTCCAAGAGACCCAGTACTTC.

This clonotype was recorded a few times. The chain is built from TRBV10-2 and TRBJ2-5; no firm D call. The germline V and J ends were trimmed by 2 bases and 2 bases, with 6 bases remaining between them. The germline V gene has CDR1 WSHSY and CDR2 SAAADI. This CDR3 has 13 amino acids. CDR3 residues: CASSEGRQETQYF. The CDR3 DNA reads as TGCGCCAGCAGTGAGGGGCGACAAGAGACCCAGTACTTC.

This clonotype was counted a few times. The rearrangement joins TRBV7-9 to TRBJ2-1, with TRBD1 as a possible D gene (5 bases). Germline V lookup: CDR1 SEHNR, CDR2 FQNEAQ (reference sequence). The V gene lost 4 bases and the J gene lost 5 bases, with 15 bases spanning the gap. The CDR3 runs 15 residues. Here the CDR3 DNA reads TGTGCCAGCAGCTCAGGACACTCAATGGACAATGAGCAGTTCTTC. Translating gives CASSSGHSMDNEQFF.

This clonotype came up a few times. This chain's CDR3 is CASSRRGETYEQYF. The CDR3 region has the DNA TGTGCCAGCAGTCGCAGGGGCGAAACCTACGAGCAGTACTTC. The rearrangement uses TRBV12-3 or TRBV12-4 and TRBJ2-7; D may be TRBD1 (6 bases). Trimming removed 5 bases at V and 2 bases at J, with 13 bases between. The CDR3 length is 14 residues.

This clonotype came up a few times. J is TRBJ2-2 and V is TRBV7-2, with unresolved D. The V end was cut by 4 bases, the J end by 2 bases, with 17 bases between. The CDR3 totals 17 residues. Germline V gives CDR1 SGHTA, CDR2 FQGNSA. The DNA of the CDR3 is TGTGCCAGCAGCTCCCAGAATCTTTTTTTCAACACCGGGGAGCTGTTTTTT. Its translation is CASSSQNLFFNTGELFF.

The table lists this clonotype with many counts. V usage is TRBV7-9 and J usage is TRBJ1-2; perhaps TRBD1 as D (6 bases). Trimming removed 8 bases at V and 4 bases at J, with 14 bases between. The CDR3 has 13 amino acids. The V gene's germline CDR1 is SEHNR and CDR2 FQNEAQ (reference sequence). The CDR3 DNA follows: TGTGCCAGCCAGGGGCGGGGAAGCTATGGCTACACCTTC. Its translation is CASQGRGSYGYTF.

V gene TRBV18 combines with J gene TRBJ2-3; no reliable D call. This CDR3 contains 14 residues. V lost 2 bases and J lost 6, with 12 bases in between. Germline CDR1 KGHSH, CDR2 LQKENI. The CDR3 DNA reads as TGTGCCAGCTCACCAACCGCTAGGTCTGATACGCAGTATTTT. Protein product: CASSPTARSDTQYF.

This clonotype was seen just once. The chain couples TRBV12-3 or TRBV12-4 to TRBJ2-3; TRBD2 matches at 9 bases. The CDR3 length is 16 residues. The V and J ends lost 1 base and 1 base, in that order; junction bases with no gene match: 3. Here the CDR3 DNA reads TGTGCCAGCAGTTTAGAGACTAGCGGAGGCACAGATACGCAGTATTTT. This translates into CASSLETSGGTDTQYF.

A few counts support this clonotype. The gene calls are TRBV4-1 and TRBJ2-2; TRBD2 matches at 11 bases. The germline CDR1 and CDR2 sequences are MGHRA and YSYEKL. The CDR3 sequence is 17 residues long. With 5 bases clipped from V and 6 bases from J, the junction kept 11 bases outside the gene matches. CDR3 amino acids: CASSEAVSGRVAGELFF. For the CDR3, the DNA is TGCGCCAGCAGCGAAGCGGTTAGCGGGAGGGTAGCCGGGGAGCTGTTTTTT.

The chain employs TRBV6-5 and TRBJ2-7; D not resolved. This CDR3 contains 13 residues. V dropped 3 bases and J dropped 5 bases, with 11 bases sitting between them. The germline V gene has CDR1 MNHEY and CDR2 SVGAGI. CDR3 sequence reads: CASSYNLGDEQYF. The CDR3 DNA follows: TGTGCCAGCAGTTATAATCTGGGTGACGAGCAGTACTTC.

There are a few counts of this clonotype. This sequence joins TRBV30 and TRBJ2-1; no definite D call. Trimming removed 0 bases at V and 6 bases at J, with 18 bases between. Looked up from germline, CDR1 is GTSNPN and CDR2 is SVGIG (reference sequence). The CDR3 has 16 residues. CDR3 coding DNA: TGTGCCTGGAGTGTAGGCACTGTATTCATCCTCAATGAGCAGTTCTTC. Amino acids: CAWSVGTVFILNEQFF.